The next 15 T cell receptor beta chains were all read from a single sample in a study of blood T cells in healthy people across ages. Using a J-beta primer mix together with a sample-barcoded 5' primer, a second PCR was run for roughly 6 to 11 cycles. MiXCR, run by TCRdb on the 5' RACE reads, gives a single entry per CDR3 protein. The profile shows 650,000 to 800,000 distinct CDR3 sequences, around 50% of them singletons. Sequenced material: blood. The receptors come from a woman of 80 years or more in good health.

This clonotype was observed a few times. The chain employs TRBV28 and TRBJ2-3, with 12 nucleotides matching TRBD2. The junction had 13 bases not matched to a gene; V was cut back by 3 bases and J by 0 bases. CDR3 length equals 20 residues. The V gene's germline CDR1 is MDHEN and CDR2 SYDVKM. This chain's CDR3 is CASSFDATSGGPESTDTQYF. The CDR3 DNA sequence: TGTGCCAGCAGTTTTGACGCTACTAGCGGGGGGCCGGAGAGCACAGATACGCAGTATTTT.

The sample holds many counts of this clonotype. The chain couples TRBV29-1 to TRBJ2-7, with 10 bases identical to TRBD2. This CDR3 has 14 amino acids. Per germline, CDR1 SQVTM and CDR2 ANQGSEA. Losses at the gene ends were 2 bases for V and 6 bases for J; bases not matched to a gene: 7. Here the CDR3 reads CSVELSSGRSEQYF. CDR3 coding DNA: TGCAGCGTTGAACTTTCTAGCGGGAGAAGCGAGCAGTACTTC.

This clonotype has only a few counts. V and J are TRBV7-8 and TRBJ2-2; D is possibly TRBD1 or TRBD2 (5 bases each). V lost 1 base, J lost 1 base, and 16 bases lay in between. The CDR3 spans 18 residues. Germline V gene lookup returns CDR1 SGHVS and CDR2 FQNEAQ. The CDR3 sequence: CASSLGGWAGKNTGELFF. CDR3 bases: TGTGCCAGCAGCTTAGGGGGGTGGGCTGGTAAGAACACCGGGGAGCTGTTTTTT.

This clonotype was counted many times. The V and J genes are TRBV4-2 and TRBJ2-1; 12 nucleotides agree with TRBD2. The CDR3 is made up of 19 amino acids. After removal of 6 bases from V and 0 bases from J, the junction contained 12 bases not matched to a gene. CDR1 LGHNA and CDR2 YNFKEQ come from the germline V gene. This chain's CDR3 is CASRPSGGVRSSSYNEQFF. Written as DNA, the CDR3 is TGTGCCAGCAGGCCTAGCGGGGGGGTCCGTTCTAGCTCCTACAATGAGCAGTTCTTC.

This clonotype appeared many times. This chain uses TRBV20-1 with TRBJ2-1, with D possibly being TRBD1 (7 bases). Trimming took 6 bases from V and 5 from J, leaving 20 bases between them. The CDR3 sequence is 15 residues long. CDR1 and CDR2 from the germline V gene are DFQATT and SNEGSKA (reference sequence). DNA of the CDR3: TGCAGTGCGCCACACCATTCAGGGGGGAACAATGAGCAGTTCTTC. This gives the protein CSAPHHSGGNNEQFF.

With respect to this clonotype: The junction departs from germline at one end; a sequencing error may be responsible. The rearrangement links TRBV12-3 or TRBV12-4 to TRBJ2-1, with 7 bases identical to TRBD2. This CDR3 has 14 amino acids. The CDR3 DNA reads TGTGCCAGCACGCTAGCGGTCTTCTACAACGAGCAGTTCTTC. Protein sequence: CASTLAVFYNEQFF.

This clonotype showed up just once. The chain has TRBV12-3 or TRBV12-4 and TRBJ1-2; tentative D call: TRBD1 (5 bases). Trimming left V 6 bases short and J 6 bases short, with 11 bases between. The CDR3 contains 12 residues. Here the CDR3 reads CASRLEGHGYTF. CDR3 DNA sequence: TGTGCCAGCAGGCTGGAGGGACATGGCTACACCTTC.

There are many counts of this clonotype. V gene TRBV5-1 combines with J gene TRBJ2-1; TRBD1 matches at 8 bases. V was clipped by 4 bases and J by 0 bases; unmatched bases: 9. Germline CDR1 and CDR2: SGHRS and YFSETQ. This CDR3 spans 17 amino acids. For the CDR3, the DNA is TGCGCCAGCAGCACGCTCAGACAGGGGAGCTCCTACAATGAGCAGTTCTTC. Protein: CASSTLRQGSSYNEQFF.

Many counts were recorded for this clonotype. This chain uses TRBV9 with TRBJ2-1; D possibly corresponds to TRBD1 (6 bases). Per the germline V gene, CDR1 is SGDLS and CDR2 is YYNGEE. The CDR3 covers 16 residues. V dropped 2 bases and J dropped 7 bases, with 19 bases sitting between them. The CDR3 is CASSVSPGARLNEQFF. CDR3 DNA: TGTGCCAGCAGCGTCTCACCAGGGGCGAGGTTGAATGAGCAGTTCTTC.

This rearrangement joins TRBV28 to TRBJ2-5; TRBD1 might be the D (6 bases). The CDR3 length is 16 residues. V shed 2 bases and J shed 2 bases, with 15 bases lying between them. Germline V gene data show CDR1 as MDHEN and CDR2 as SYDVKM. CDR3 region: CASSLKAGEPQETQYF. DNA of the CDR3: TGTGCCAGCAGTTTAAAGGCAGGGGAGCCTCAAGAGACCCAGTACTTC.

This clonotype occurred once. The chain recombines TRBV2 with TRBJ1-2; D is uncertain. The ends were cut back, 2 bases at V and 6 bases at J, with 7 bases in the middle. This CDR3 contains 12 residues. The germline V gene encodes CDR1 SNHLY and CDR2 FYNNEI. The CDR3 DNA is TGTGCCAGCAGTGAAACTCCCGATGGCTACACCTTC. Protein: CASSETPDGYTF.

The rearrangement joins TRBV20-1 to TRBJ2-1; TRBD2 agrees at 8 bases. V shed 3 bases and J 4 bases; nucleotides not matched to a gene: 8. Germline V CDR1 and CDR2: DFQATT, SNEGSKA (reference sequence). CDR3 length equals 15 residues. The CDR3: CSARGAGGQYNEQFF. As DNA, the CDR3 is TGCAGTGCTAGGGGGGCGGGGGGCCAATACAATGAGCAGTTCTTC.

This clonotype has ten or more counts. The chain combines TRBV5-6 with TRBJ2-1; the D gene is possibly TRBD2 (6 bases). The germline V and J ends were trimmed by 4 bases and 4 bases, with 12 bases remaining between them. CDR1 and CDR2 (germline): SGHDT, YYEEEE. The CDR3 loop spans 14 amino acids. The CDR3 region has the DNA TGTGCCAGCAGCGGCGGGGACGAGTACAATGAGCAGTTCTTC. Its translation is CASSGGDEYNEQFF.

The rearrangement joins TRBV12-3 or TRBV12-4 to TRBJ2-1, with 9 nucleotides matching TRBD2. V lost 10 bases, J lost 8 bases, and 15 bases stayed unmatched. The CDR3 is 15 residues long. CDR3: CAILLGGRASDEQFF. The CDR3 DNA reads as TGTGCCATCCTCCTTGGCGGGAGGGCCAGCGATGAGCAGTTCTTC.

CDR3 sequence: CSVVGGGSYEQYF. In DNA, the CDR3 is TGCAGCGTTGTAGGTGGGGGGAGCTACGAGCAGTACTTC. The V gene is TRBV29-1, the J gene TRBJ2-7, with TRBD2 as a possible D gene (6 bases). Germline CDR1 SQVTM, CDR2 ANQGSEA. There are 13 residues in the CDR3. V was clipped by 4 bases and J by 3 bases, with 13 bases between them.